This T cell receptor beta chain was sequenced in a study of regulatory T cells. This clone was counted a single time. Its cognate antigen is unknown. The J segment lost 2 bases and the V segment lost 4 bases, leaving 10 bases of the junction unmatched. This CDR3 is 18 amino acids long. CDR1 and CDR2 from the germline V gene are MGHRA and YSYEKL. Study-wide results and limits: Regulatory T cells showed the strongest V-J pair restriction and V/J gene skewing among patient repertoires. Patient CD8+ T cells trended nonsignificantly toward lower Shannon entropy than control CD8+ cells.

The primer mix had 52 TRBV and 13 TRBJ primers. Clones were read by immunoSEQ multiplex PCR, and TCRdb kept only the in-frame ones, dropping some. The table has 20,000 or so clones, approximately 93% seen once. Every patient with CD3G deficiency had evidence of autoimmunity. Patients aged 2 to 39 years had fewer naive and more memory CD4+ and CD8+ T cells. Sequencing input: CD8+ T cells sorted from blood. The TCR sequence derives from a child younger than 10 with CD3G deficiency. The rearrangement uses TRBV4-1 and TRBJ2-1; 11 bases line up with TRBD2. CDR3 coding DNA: TGCGCCAGCAGCCTTCAGACGGGACTAGCGGTCGCCTACAATGAGCAGTTCTTC. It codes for CASSLQTGLAVAYNEQFF.